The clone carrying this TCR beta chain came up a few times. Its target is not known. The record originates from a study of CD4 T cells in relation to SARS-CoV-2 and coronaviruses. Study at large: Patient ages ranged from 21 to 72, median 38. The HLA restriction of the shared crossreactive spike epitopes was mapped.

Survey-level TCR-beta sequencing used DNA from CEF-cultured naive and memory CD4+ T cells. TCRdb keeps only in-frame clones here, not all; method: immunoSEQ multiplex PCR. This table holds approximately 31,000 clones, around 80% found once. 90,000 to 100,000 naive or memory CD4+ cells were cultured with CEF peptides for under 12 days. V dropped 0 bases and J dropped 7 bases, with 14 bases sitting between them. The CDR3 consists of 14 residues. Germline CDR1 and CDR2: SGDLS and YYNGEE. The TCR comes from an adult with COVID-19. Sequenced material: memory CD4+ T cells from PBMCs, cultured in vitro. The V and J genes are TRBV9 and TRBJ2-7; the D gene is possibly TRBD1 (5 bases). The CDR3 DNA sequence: TGTGCCAGCAGCGTAGGTGCAGGGCTTGAGGAGCAGTACTTC. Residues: CASSVGAGLEEQYF.